These 3 T cell receptor beta chains were sequenced from one sample in a study of blood T cell repertoires in COVID-19 (TCRdb year 2020). The library was generated by the immunoSEQ multiplex PCR assay. TCRdb took this table from immuneACCESS and kept in-frame rearrangements with V and J called. Such tables lack part of the clones; where checked against another copy, unresolved V genes explain under half of the gap, and the rest is unexplained. Recorded for this sample are some 260,000 clones; around 88% of them occurred a single time. Around 1.4% of the sample is held by the ten biggest clonotypes. The sample comprised peripheral blood. The source is a man older than 75 with acute or convalescent COVID-19.

This chain connects TRBV4-2 to TRBJ1-6; 8 bases agree with TRBD1. CDR3 size: 16 residues. After removal of 2 bases from V and 8 bases from J, the junction contained 8 bases not matched to a gene. Germline CDR1 and CDR2: LGHNA and YNFKEQ. The CDR3 region is CASSQTDRDLYSPLHF. The DNA of the CDR3 is TGTGCCAGCAGCCAAACGGACAGGGACCTTTATTCACCCCTCCACTTT.

The chain carries TRBV4-1 and TRBJ2-5, with a weak D call TRBD2 (6 bases). Trimming cost V 1 base and J 5 bases, with 17 bases left between them. The CDR3 has 16 amino acids. Germline V lookup: CDR1 MGHRA, CDR2 YSYEKL. The CDR3 here is CASSQGTSKLFETQYF. CDR3 coding DNA: TGCGCCAGCAGCCAAGGAACTAGCAAACTCTTTGAGACCCAGTACTTC.

The CDR3 nucleotides read TGTGCCAGCAGTTACATCGATGAGCAGTTCTTC. Its translation is CASSYIDEQFF. The chain has TRBV6-2 or TRBV6-3 and TRBJ2-1; D gene uncertain. CDR3 length: 11 residues. CDR1 is MNHEY and CDR2 is SVGEGT in the germline V gene. Trimming cost V 2 bases and J 8 bases, with 4 bases left between them.